These 9 T cell receptor beta chains came from one sample sequenced in a study of Tregs in tolerant kidney transplant recipients. The repertoire was sequenced with immunoSEQ multiplex PCR; TCRdb's copy has only in-frame clones and lacks some. The sample has roughly 53,000 clones. Source: CD4+ T cells from blood, taken before the transplant. These receptors were taken from a human donor who received a combined kidney and bone marrow transplant.

With regard to this clone: The CDR3 goes on 3 residues after the read ends, and that part is filled in from the germline J gene. The chain joins TRBV5-5 to TRBJ1-2, with 11 bases matching TRBD1. Germline lookup yields CDR1 SGHKS and CDR2 YYEKEE (reference sequence). The CDR3 has 14 amino acids. Germline trimming cut 3 bases from V and 3 bases from J; bases unmatched to any gene: 1. The sequenced part of the CDR3 DNA is TGTGCCAGCAGCTGGACAGGGGGCGACTATGGC. Protein: CASSWTGGDYG. The CDR3, in full, reads CASSWTGGDYGYTF.

Notes on this clone: The CDR3 goes on 3 residues after the read ends, and that part is filled in from the germline J gene. The chain uses TRBV7-8 and TRBJ2-7, with D uncertain. From germline, CDR1 is SGHVS and CDR2 FQNEAQ. This CDR3 region has 12 residues. V gave up 5 bases and J gave up 5 bases, with 10 bases separating them. CDR3 in amino acids: CASSPFSDEQYF. The part of the CDR3 DNA that was read is TGTGCCAGCAGCCCTTTTTCCGACGAG.

Notes on this clone: Read coverage stops 3 residues before the CDR3 terminus; the germline J gene supplies the remainder. This chain joins TRBV18 and TRBJ2-1; 11 positions match TRBD2. Germline trimming cut 6 bases from V and 5 bases from J; bases unmatched to any gene: 3. The CDR3 has 14 residues. Germline V gene lookup returns CDR1 KGHSH and CDR2 LQKENI. The DNA read from the CDR3 is TGTGCCAGCTCGGGGACTAGCGGTGACAATGAG. It codes for CASSGTSGDNE. The CDR3, in full, reads CASSGTSGDNEQFF.

Note on this clone: The observed sequence ends 3 residues before the CDR3 terminus, with the missing tail filled in from the germline J gene. This rearrangement joins TRBV29-1 to TRBJ2-2; tentative D call: TRBD1 (6 bases). CDR1 and CDR2 from the germline V gene are SQVTM and ANQGSEA. This CDR3 has 13 residues. V was shortened by 6 bases and J by 6 bases, with 14 bases between the two germline ends. The CDR3 bases that were read are TGCAGCGTCTCTACAGGGTTGGCCGGGGAG. It codes for CSVSTGLAGE. From start to end, the CDR3 is CSVSTGLAGELFF.

CDR3 DNA (partial): TGTGCCAGTAGTAGGGACTTTGGGGGTCAGCCC. Its protein is CASSRDFGGQP. The entire CDR3 protein reads CASSRDFGGQPQHF. The chain recombines TRBV19 with TRBJ1-5, with D tentatively TRBD1 (5 bases). Read sequence stops 3 residues before the CDR3 end, and the germline J gene provides the missing end. CDR1 and CDR2 from the germline V gene are LNHDA and SQIVND (reference sequence). The CDR3 runs 14 residues. Between the trimmed V and J ends, which lost 4 bases and 6 bases, there was a span of 13 bases.

Note on this clone: From the germline J gene comes the end of the CDR3, since the read stops 3 residues before it. This chain joins TRBV20-1 and TRBJ1-2, with D possibly TRBD1 on 6 matching bases. This CDR3 spans 13 amino acids. V lost 6 bases to trimming and J lost 5 bases, with 16 bases between them. Germline V gene data show CDR1 as DFQATT and CDR2 as SNEGSKA (reference sequence). The CDR3 bases that were read are TGCAGTGCCCCGGGGGGGCAGGGGTATGGC. Protein: CSAPGGQGYG. The entire CDR3 protein reads CSAPGGQGYGYTF.

Notes on this clone: The sequenced fragment ends 3 residues before the CDR3 boundary, so the rest is inferred from the germline J gene. This chain links TRBV19 with TRBJ1-4; the D gene is possibly TRBD1 (5 bases). The ends were cut back, 3 bases at V and 8 bases at J, with 13 bases in the middle. CDR1 LNHDA and CDR2 SQIVND come from the germline V gene (reference sequence). The CDR3 totals 14 residues. The sequenced part of the CDR3 DNA is TGTGCCAGTAGTATGAAGAGGACACGGGAAAAA. Protein product: CASSMKRTREK. The whole CDR3 sequence reads CASSMKRTREKLFF.

Worth noting for this clone: The read finishes 3 residues shy of the CDR3 end, and the germline J gene is used to complete it. The genes are TRBV20-1 and TRBJ2-3; a possible D gene is TRBD1 (6 bases). Per the germline V gene, CDR1 is DFQATT and CDR2 is SNEGSKA (reference sequence). Trimming removed 3 bases from V and 7 bases from J, with 14 bases in between. The CDR3 runs to 13 residues. CDR3 loop: CSARDSLAYTQYF. The DNA read from the CDR3 is TGCAGTGCTAGGGACAGTCTTGCCTATACG.

Points on this clone: The read stops 3 residues short of the end of the CDR3; the missing end is completed from the germline J gene. The chain employs TRBV6-2 or TRBV6-3 and TRBJ2-7; D is undetermined. CDR1 is MNHEY and CDR2 is SVGEGT in the germline V gene. The germline V and J ends were trimmed by 7 bases and 2 bases, with 15 bases remaining between them. This CDR3 has 14 residues. The part of the CDR3 DNA that was read is TGTGCCAGCACCCGGCCCGGGTTAGCCTACGAG. This gives the protein CASTRPGLAYE. The full CDR3 sequence reads CASTRPGLAYEQYF.